Reported below is one T cell receptor (beta chain). Its cognate antigen has yet to be identified. No base-level quality is on record; no much larger clone is a single base apart. The germline V gene gives CDR1 as MNHEY and CDR2 as SVGAGI. The CDR3 covers 15 residues, taking in both the cysteine and the phenylalanine. Here the CDR3 DNA is all that survives: 45 bases in frame from base 1. V and J are trimmed by 6 bases and 6 bases, and the gene matches miss 10 bases of the junction. These data come from a study of T cell changes during pregnancy in multiple sclerosis (dated by TCRdb to the late 2010s). Regarding the study in general: In women with multiple sclerosis, the researchers looked at how the T cell repertoire shifted as pregnancy progressed.

Receptors were amplified or captured by the immunoSEQ multiplex PCR assay. The clones in this table, taken by TCRdb from immuneACCESS, are in-frame only. Not every clone is retained; where verified, under half of the shortfall comes from an unresolved V gene, and the cause of the rest is unknown. A total of just under 65,000 clones appear in this sample, around 92% of them only once. In total, the top ten clones hold over 1% of the sample. The rearranged chain carries TRBV6-5 and TRBJ1-2, and TRBD1 aligns with 10 junction nucleotides. Sequencing was performed on peripheral blood, taken after pregnancy. The receptor was isolated from a female donor in good health, enrolled as a control in a pregnancy study. In nucleotide form, the sequence is TGTGCCAGCAGCTCGCTTGGACAGGGGGTAAATGGCTACACCTTC. Its protein reads: CASSSLGQGVNGYTF.